What follows describes a single T cell receptor (beta chain). What it recognizes is unknown. The sample originates from a study of T cells expressing NK-cell markers. Whole-study context: Cells sorted as CD3+CD56+NKG2C+, CD3+CD56+NKG2C- and CD3+CD56-NKG2C+ T cells supplied the TCR beta repertoires.

Germline V CDR1 and CDR2: DFQATT, SNEGSKA (reference sequence). The CDR3 covers 14 residues. In generating TCR beta cDNA, 5'RACE template switching with UMIs was used. TCRdb reanalyzed the 5' RACE reads, giving one entry per CDR3 protein sequence and no DNA. The sample includes fewer than 16,000 distinct CDR3 sequences. Study conclusions and caveats: Unclear, still, was the HCMV specificity of the expanded NKG2C+ T cell clones. Dominant NKG2C+ clonotypes made up roughly 1.0-7.5% of CD8+ T cells in a handful of donors.

This TCR was recovered from a man aged 18 to 69 in good health. The V call is TRBV20-1, the J call TRBJ2-7; absent DNA, TCRdb's TRBD1 call cannot be checked. The specimen sequenced was blood T cells: a sorted CD56 or NKG2C T cell subset, CD4+ or CD8+ T cells, or bulk PBMC T cells (not recorded which). CDR3 loop: CSARDQATLYEQYF.